These 12 T cell receptor beta chains share one sample of origin, sequenced in a study of CD8+ T cells in alopecia areata. Treatment here: oral pan-JAK inhibitor, 5-10 mg twice daily. Investigators isolated RNA and reverse transcribed it into cDNA to act as the sequencing template. Produced via immunoSEQ multiplex PCR; TCRdb's table is partial and in-frame only. The table lists approximately 280,000 clones, roughly 60% of them singletons. The input for sequencing was CD4+ T cells sorted from blood, taken at week 24, from a patient treated with tofacitinib. The origin of the receptors is a human donor with alopecia areata.

The chain carries TRBV30 and TRBJ1-5, with TRBD1 as a possible D gene (5 bases). The V gene's germline CDR1 is GTSNPN and CDR2 SVGIG (reference sequence). The CDR3 spans 13 residues. Trimming shortened V by 7 bases and J by 2 bases, and 12 bases separated the two germline ends. In DNA form, the CDR3 reads TGTGCCTCAGGGAAGAGAGGCAATCAGCCCCAGCATTTT. It specifies CASGKRGNQPQHF.

The genes are TRBV4-1 and TRBJ2-1; 10 bases agree with TRBD2. V was clipped by 4 bases and J by 0 bases; unmatched bases: 6. The CDR3 is 17 amino acids. CDR1 and CDR2 from the germline V gene are MGHRA and YSYEKL. The CDR3 nucleotides are TGCGCCAGCAGCCCAGGACTAGCGGTGAGCTCCTACAATGAGCAGTTCTTC. It encodes CASSPGLAVSSYNEQFF.

The V gene is TRBV28, the J gene TRBJ2-5; D is ambiguous. V lost 1 base, J lost 8 bases, and 5 bases lay in between. CDR1 and CDR2 from the germline V gene are MDHEN and SYDVKM. The CDR3 is made up of 11 amino acids. CDR3 residues: CASSLSGTQYF. In DNA form, the CDR3 reads TGTGCCAGCAGTTTATCGGGCACCCAGTACTTC. The whole variable domain, remainder taken from reference TRBV28 and TRBJ2-5, is DVKVTQSSRYLVKRTGEKVFLECVQDMDHENMFWYRQDPGLGLRLIYFSYDVKMKEKGDIPEGYSVSREKKERFSLILESASTNQTSMYLCASSLSGTQYFGPGTRLLVL.

This CDR3 reads CASSFNEKLFF. Here the CDR3 DNA reads TGTGCCAGCAGTTTTAATGAAAAACTGTTTTTT. V is TRBV28 and J is TRBJ1-4, with D uncertain. Trimming removed 3 bases at V and 4 bases at J, with 0 bases between. The CDR3 is made up of 11 amino acids. Germline lookup yields CDR1 MDHEN and CDR2 SYDVKM. The variable domain in full, with the rest retrieved from reference TRBV28 and TRBJ1-4, is DVKVTQSSRYLVKRTGEKVFLECVQDMDHENMFWYRQDPGLGLRLIYFSYDVKMKEKGDIPEGYSVSREKKERFSLILESASTNQTSMYLCASSFNEKLFFGSGTQLSVL.

This clone was counted between two and nine times. J is TRBJ2-2 and V is TRBV6-5; D is undetermined. This CDR3 comprises 16 residues. V was shortened by 3 bases and J by 0 bases, with 11 bases between the two germline ends. Germline V lookup: CDR1 MNHEY, CDR2 SVGAGI. CDR3 sequence reads: CASSYDSFPNTGELFF. The CDR3 DNA sequence: TGTGCCAGCAGTTATGACTCGTTCCCGAACACCGGGGAGCTGTTTTTT.

This clone was detected only a few times. V usage is TRBV11-2 and J usage is TRBJ1-1; no clear D gene. V dropped 4 bases and J dropped 0 bases, with 15 bases sitting between them. The CDR3 is made up of 16 amino acids. Germline V gene lookup returns CDR1 SGHAT and CDR2 FQNNGV. CDR3 sequence: CASSSPKVSMNTEAFF. Here the CDR3 DNA reads TGTGCCAGCAGCTCCCCTAAAGTTTCAATGAACACTGAAGCTTTCTTT.

The chain has TRBV29-1 and TRBJ2-5; D is perhaps TRBD2 (5 bases). This CDR3 contains 15 residues. V lost 5 bases and J lost 1, with 17 bases in between. From germline, CDR1 is SQVTM and CDR2 ANQGSEA. The CDR3 spells CSVTLHMGSQETQYF. The CDR3 bases are TGCAGCGTTACTCTACACATGGGGAGCCAAGAGACCCAGTACTTC.

This chain connects TRBV29-1 to TRBJ1-4; 7 bases align to TRBD1. V trimming: 6 bases; J trimming: 6 bases; junction bases outside the gene matches: 7. The CDR3 is made up of 13 amino acids. Per germline, CDR1 SQVTM and CDR2 ANQGSEA. In nucleotides, the CDR3 is TGCAGCGTCGGACAGGCGCCGGATGAAAAACTGTTTTTT. This codes for CSVGQAPDEKLFF.

This clone has only a few counts. DNA for the CDR3: TGTGCCAGCAGTCCTGGGACTAGCGGGGGTAATGAGCAGTTCTTC. Encoded protein: CASSPGTSGGNEQFF. The chain combines TRBV6-5 with TRBJ2-1, with 14 nucleotides matching TRBD2. Per the germline V gene, CDR1 is MNHEY and CDR2 is SVGAGI. The CDR3 covers 15 residues. V was pared by 5 bases and J by 7 bases, with 4 bases of the junction left unmatched.

The gene calls are TRBV7-8 and TRBJ2-3, with TRBD1 matching over 7 bases. Germline V CDR1 and CDR2: SGHVS, FQNEAQ. V lost 5 bases and J lost 2; bases outside the gene matches: 4. The CDR3 totals 14 residues. CDR3 in amino acids: CASSTGTVTDTQYF. The CDR3 bases are TGTGCCAGCAGCACAGGGACAGTCACAGATACGCAGTATTTT.

This sequence joins TRBV27 and TRBJ2-7; 7 nucleotides agree with TRBD1. The CDR3 loop spans 10 amino acids. The V gene's germline CDR1 is MNHEY and CDR2 SMNVEV (reference sequence). CDR3 in amino acids: CASQGDTKPV. CDR3 DNA sequence: TGTGCCAGTCAGGGGGACACCAAACCCGTT.

The chain combines TRBV27 with TRBJ1-2; D is unclear. This CDR3 spans 14 amino acids. Germline V gene lookup returns CDR1 MNHEY and CDR2 SMNVEV (reference sequence). Trimming removed 5 bases at V and 6 bases at J, with 16 bases between. DNA for the CDR3: TGTGCCAGCAGTATGAGGACGGCCACTCATGGCTACACCTTC. Translation: CASSMRTATHGYTF.